This T cell receptor beta chain comes out of a study of identical twins. Study-wide results and limits: High-abundance cord blood beta clonotypes had fewer insertions; memory repertoires showed none. Among monozygotic twins, out-of-frame TCR alpha sharing exceeded what models predicted.

Through template switching, a universal primer site was introduced, and the cDNA contained unique molecular identifiers. TCRdb recomputed calls from the 5' RACE reads with MiXCR, one row per CDR3 protein. The sample consists of around 250,000 distinct CDR3 sequences, around 6.6% of them appearing once. This clonotype has just a few counts. Its antigen is not identified. CDR3 size: 14 residues. These same records also appear under a second study, on yellow fever vaccine responses in identical twins. That publication notes: Twins reportedly mounted vaccine T cell responses that seemed partly convergent, partly personalized.

This receptor was taken from a woman younger than 35 in good health. The V and J genes are TRBV21-1 and TRBJ2-7; TRBD1, as called in the table, went unchecked against the DNA. TRBV21-1 is recorded as a pseudogene. The material sequenced was memory (CD45RO+) T cells sorted from blood. For the CDR3, the DNA is TGTGCCAGCAGCAAAGCACGGGGGGGTTGCGAGCAGTACTTC. Translation gives CASSKARGGCEQYF.